These T cell receptor beta chains were read from a single sample in a study of identical twins. Each CDR3 protein is one row after TCRdb ran MiXCR on the 5' RACE reads. The sample records hundreds of thousands of distinct CDR3 sequences, roughly 12% being singletons. The data also belong to a second study, concerning yellow fever vaccine responses in identical twins.

Sample: PBMCs. These receptor sequences come from a young woman in good health. The CDR3 runs from the conserved cysteine through the conserved F or W. The D gene is left open where the match is weak. Size tells how often a clone was seen (once, few, many) or the class of an expanded clone, and some rows leave it out.

v_gene: TRBV6-1
j_gene: TRBJ1-2
abundance: .
d_gene: .
CDR3aa: CASSMGGRDYGYTF
CDR3nt: TGTGCCAGCTCCATGGGCGGGCGGGACTATGGCTACACCTTC

v_gene: TRBV25-1
j_gene: TRBJ1-4
abundance: few
d_gene: .
CDR3aa: CASSGRTFEGYEKLFF
CDR3nt: TGTGCCAGCAGTGGCCGGACCTTTGAGGGGTATGAAAAACTGTTTTTT

v_gene: TRBV6-5
j_gene: TRBJ2-3
abundance: .
d_gene: .
CDR3aa: CASSYQDRPSTDTQYF
CDR3nt: TGTGCCAGCAGTTACCAGGACCGCCCTAGCACAGATACGCAGTATTTT

v_gene: TRBV21-1
j_gene: TRBJ2-5
abundance: .
d_gene: .
CDR3aa: CASSTTGTTETQYF
CDR3nt: TGTGCCAGCAGCACAACCGGGACTACAGAGACCCAGTACTTC

v_gene: TRBV10-3
j_gene: TRBJ2-1
abundance: few
d_gene: .
CDR3aa: CAISERETQNEQFF
CDR3nt: TGTGCCATCAGTGAGAGAGAGACACAGAATGAGCAGTTCTTC

v_gene: TRBV20-1
j_gene: TRBJ2-1
abundance: .
d_gene: TRBD1
CDR3aa: CSARVPGGMGQFF
CDR3nt: TGCAGTGCTAGAGTTCCAGGGGGCATGGGGCAGTTCTTC

v_gene: TRBV13
j_gene: TRBJ2-5
abundance: many
d_gene: TRBD2
CDR3aa: CASSLGGGIQETQYF
CDR3nt: TGTGCCAGCAGCTTAGGCGGGGGGATACAAGAGACCCAGTACTTC

v_gene: TRBV24-1
j_gene: TRBJ2-1
abundance: .
d_gene: .
CDR3aa: CATSAGVKDEQFF
CDR3nt: TGTGCCACCAGTGCCGGGGTCAAGGATGAGCAGTTCTTC

v_gene: TRBV21-1
j_gene: TRBJ1-2
abundance: few
d_gene: .
CDR3aa: CASSKAPTGTFGYTF
CDR3nt: TGTGCCAGCAGCAAAGCCCCAACAGGGACATTTGGCTACACCTTC

v_gene: TRBV2
j_gene: TRBJ2-1
abundance: few
d_gene: TRBD1
CDR3aa: CASSEMVRTGVYNEQFF
CDR3nt: TGTGCCAGCAGTGAAATGGTCCGGACAGGGGTTTACAATGAGCAGTTCTTC

v_gene: TRBV28
j_gene: TRBJ2-4
abundance: .
d_gene: .
CDR3aa: CASRENGDIQYF
CDR3nt: TGTGCCAGCAGAGAAAATGGCGACATTCAGTACTTC

v_gene: TRBV5-1
j_gene: TRBJ2-7
abundance: many
d_gene: TRBD1
CDR3aa: CASSLGFRTGDHEQYF
CDR3nt: TGCGCCAGCAGCCTGGGTTTTCGGACAGGGGATCACGAGCAGTACTTC

v_gene: TRBV11-2
j_gene: TRBJ2-1
abundance: few
d_gene: TRBD2
CDR3aa: CASREREIGNEQFF
CDR3nt: TGTGCCAGCAGGGAGCGGGAGATAGGAAATGAGCAGTTCTTC

v_gene: TRBV6-5
j_gene: TRBJ2-1
abundance: few
d_gene: TRBD2
CDR3aa: CASSYSGTSLYNEQFF
CDR3nt: TGTGCCAGCAGTTACTCCGGGACTAGTTTGTACAATGAGCAGTTCTTC

v_gene: TRBV7-6
j_gene: TRBJ1-1
abundance: few
d_gene: TRBD1
CDR3aa: CASSRSQGSEAFF
CDR3nt: TGTGCCAGCAGCCGTTCACAGGGGTCTGAAGCTTTCTTT

v_gene: TRBV20-1
j_gene: TRBJ1-1
abundance: .
d_gene: .
CDR3aa: CSARSGSGSGNTEAFF
CDR3nt: TGCAGTGCTAGATCAGGTTCAGGGAGTGGGAACACTGAAGCTTTCTTT

v_gene: TRBV25-1
j_gene: TRBJ2-1
abundance: .
d_gene: TRBD1
CDR3aa: CASSPPGQGRATYNEQFF
CDR3nt: TGTGCCAGCAGTCCACCGGGACAGGGAAGGGCGACCTACAATGAGCAGTTCTTC

v_gene: TRBV19
j_gene: TRBJ1-6
abundance: .
d_gene: .
CDR3aa: CASRGQVGSPLHF
CDR3nt: TGTGCCAGTAGAGGCCAGGTCGGTTCACCCCTCCACTTT

v_gene: TRBV4-1
j_gene: TRBJ2-7
abundance: few
d_gene: .
CDR3aa: CASSQAAPEGSYEQYF
CDR3nt: TGCGCCAGCAGCCAAGCGGCACCGGAGGGCTCCTACGAGCAGTACTTC

v_gene: TRBV6-5
j_gene: TRBJ2-1
abundance: .
d_gene: .
CDR3aa: CASSYSANNEQFF
CDR3nt: TGTGCCAGCAGTTACTCGGCCAACAATGAGCAGTTCTTC

v_gene: TRBV28
j_gene: TRBJ1-1
abundance: .
d_gene: TRBD1
CDR3aa: CASGTALLAFF
CDR3nt: TGTGCCAGCGGGACAGCCCTTCTCGCTTTCTTT

v_gene: TRBV7-6
j_gene: TRBJ1-6
abundance: .
d_gene: .
CDR3aa: CASSLETSSYNSPLHF
CDR3nt: TGTGCCAGCAGCTTAGAAACGAGCTCCTATAATTCACCCCTCCACTTT

v_gene: TRBV12-3/TRBV12-4
j_gene: TRBJ2-2
abundance: .
d_gene: .
CDR3aa: CASSQIPGELFF
CDR3nt: TGTGCCAGCAGCCAAATCCCCGGGGAGCTGTTTTTT